This T cell receptor (beta chain) was observed in a study of blood T cell repertoires in COVID-19. The CDR3 covers 12 residues. Looked up from germline, CDR1 is SQVTM and CDR2 is ANQGSEA. V shed 4 bases and J shed 4 bases, with 9 bases lying between them. Profiled with immunoSEQ multiplex PCR; TCRdb holds only in-frame clones, not every one. The table shows about 160,000 clones, with approximately 81% occurring only once. Sequencing was performed on PBMCs or T cells enriched from blood (not recorded which). V gene TRBV29-1 combines with J gene TRBJ2-3; a weak D match, TRBD1 (5 bases). This receptor was obtained from a man aged 55 to 70 who had recovered from COVID-19. This CDR3 reads CSVGQGPDTQYF. The CDR3 bases are TGCAGCGTTGGGCAGGGCCCAGATACGCAGTATTTT.